This paragraph reports one T cell receptor beta chain. The V gene lost 6 bases and the J gene lost 0 bases, with 17 bases spanning the gap. The germline V gene encodes CDR1 MNHNY and CDR2 SVGAGI (reference sequence). CDR3 size: 16 residues. The entry originates in a study of OX40 agonist ivuxolimab in advanced cancers. The repertoire was sequenced with immunoSEQ multiplex PCR; TCRdb's copy has only in-frame clones and lacks some. The sample lists about 60,000 clones, about nine tenths seen once, with 9% to 15% in the top ten. The starting material was CD4+ or CD8+ T cells sorted from blood, obtained in a trial of the OX40 agonist ivuxolimab. The chain uses TRBV6-6 and TRBJ1-1, with D maybe TRBD1 (5 bases). The receptor was derived from an adult with an advanced solid tumor such as melanoma, head and neck, liver or kidney cancer. CDR3 protein: CASSYTGPLMNTEAFF. Written as DNA, the CDR3 is TGTGCCAGCAGCTATACAGGTCCTTTAATGAACACTGAAGCTTTCTTT.